The next 22 T cell receptor beta chains were all read from a single sample in a study of CD4+ T cells in melanoma. Data came from immunoSEQ multiplex PCR; TCRdb stores just in-frame clones and leaves some out. Of around 11,000 clones in the sample, roughly 70% were seen once. Sequenced: cells from a culture (not recorded whether cultured in vitro). The receptors shown here come from a human donor with melanoma.

This chain connects TRBV2 to TRBJ2-3; D remains unclear. Per the germline V gene, CDR1 is SNHLY and CDR2 is FYNNEI. Trimming removed 3 bases from V and 2 bases from J, with 9 bases in between. The length of the CDR3 is 14 residues. CDR3 DNA sequence: TGTGCCAGCAGTGACCCCCGGTTCACAGATACGCAGTATTTT. This gives the protein CASSDPRFTDTQYF.

The chain employs TRBV6-5 and TRBJ1-2; the match to TRBD1 covers 7 bases. The CDR3 runs 14 residues. Germline V lookup: CDR1 MNHEY, CDR2 SVGAGI. V shed 6 bases, J shed 6 bases, and the junction held 10 bases outside the gene matches. The CDR3 here is CASRFRGGADGYTF. CDR3 bases: TGTGCCAGCAGATTCCGAGGGGGCGCGGATGGCTACACCTTC.

The V gene is TRBV13, the J gene TRBJ1-1; D is unclear. This CDR3 contains 13 residues. V dropped 2 bases and J dropped 1 base, with 5 bases sitting between them. CDR1 and CDR2 from the germline V gene are PRHDT and FYEKMQ (reference sequence). The CDR3 protein is CASSLQTNTEAFF. In DNA form, the CDR3 reads TGTGCCAGCAGCTTACAGACGAACACTGAAGCTTTCTTT.

The CDR3 is CASSQVPGTYSYEQYF. CDR3 sequence (DNA): TGCGCCAGCAGCCAAGTTCCCGGGACGTACTCCTACGAGCAGTACTTC. The chain has TRBV4-1 and TRBJ2-7; tentatively, D is TRBD1 or TRBD2 (5 bases each). CDR3 size: 16 residues. CDR1 is MGHRA, CDR2 YSYEKL, per germline. Trimming shortened V by 1 base and J by 0 bases, and 13 bases separated the two germline ends.

The chain has TRBV5-1 and TRBJ2-3; D possibly uses TRBD1 or TRBD2 (6 bases each). Trimming pared 0 bases from V and 3 bases from J, leaving 14 bases between. Germline V lookup: CDR1 SGHRS, CDR2 YFSETQ. CDR3 size: 16 residues. The CDR3: CASSLGGAAYTDTQYF. DNA for the CDR3: TGCGCCAGCAGCTTGGGGGGGGCCGCGTATACAGATACGCAGTATTTT.

This clone occurred once. The chain joins TRBV27 to TRBJ2-3; D call uncertain. CDR1 and CDR2 (germline): MNHEY, SMNVEV (reference sequence). The V end lost 5 bases, the J end lost 5 bases, and 11 bases lay between the germline ends. The CDR3 sequence is 13 residues long. The CDR3 is CASSRKTGDTQYF. The DNA of the CDR3 is TGTGCCAGCAGTCGGAAGACCGGAGATACGCAGTATTTT.

This clone showed up just once. This sequence joins TRBV25-1 and TRBJ2-1; 8 bases line up with TRBD1. Germline V gives CDR1 MGHDK, CDR2 SYGVNS. With 3 bases clipped from V and 12 bases from J, the junction kept 1 base outside the gene matches. The CDR3 contains 11 residues. The CDR3 here is CASSDTGGQFF. CDR3 nucleotides: TGTGCCAGCAGTGATACAGGGGGGCAGTTCTTC.

Only a few counts were recorded for this clone. The gene calls are TRBV7-2 and TRBJ2-7; 7 bases match TRBD1. The CDR3 has 14 residues. J lost 3 bases, V lost 4 bases, and 6 bases had no gene match. CDR1 and CDR2 (germline): SGHTA, FQGNSA. CDR3 DNA: TGTGCCAGCAGCTGGGTGGGACAGAACTACGAGCAGTACTTC. Amino acid sequence: CASSWVGQNYEQYF.

The chain joins TRBV9 to TRBJ1-2; D uncertain. The CDR3 spans 14 residues. Germline-derived CDR1 and CDR2 are SGDLS and YYNGEE. The V gene lost 0 bases and the J gene lost 4 bases, with 10 bases spanning the gap. The CDR3 reads CASSVALTSYGYTF. The CDR3 DNA reads as TGTGCCAGCAGCGTAGCTCTGACGTCCTATGGCTACACCTTC.

This sequence joins TRBV5-6 and TRBJ2-7; D is ambiguous. CDR1 is SGHDT and CDR2 is YYEEEE in the germline V gene. The V gene lost 4 bases and the J gene lost 0 bases, with 8 bases spanning the gap. There are 13 residues in the CDR3. The CDR3 here is CASSRRSSYEQYF. The CDR3 DNA sequence: TGTGCCAGCAGCCGCAGAAGCTCCTACGAGCAGTACTTC.

V is TRBV11-2 and J is TRBJ1-6; D ambiguous. The V end was cut by 1 base, the J end by 7 bases, with 5 bases between. Germline CDR1 is SGHAT and CDR2 is FQNNGV. The CDR3 has 13 amino acids. DNA for the CDR3: TGTGCCAGCAGCTTAGGCCCCAATTCACCCCTCCACTTT. Its protein product is CASSLGPNSPLHF. Based on the CDR3 plus reference TRBV11-2 and TRBJ1-6, the full variable domain is EAGVAQSPRYKIIEKRQSVAFWCNPISGHATLYWYQQILGQGPKLLIQFQNNGVVDDSQLPKDRFSAERLKGVDSTLKIQPAKLEDSAVYLCASSLGPNSPLHFGNGTRLTVT.

The chain uses TRBV6-5 and TRBJ1-5; D is unclear. V shed 6 bases and J shed 4 bases, with 10 bases lying between them. From germline, CDR1 is MNHEY and CDR2 SVGAGI. The CDR3 length is 13 residues. Written as DNA, the CDR3 is TGTGCCAGCAGAACCACCCTGAATCAGCCCCAGCATTTT. Its translation is CASRTTLNQPQHF.

This clone has only a few counts. The chain uses TRBV5-1 and TRBJ2-7; D ambiguous. This CDR3 has 14 residues. The ends were cut back, 0 bases at V and 1 base at J, with 8 bases in the middle. Germline loops: CDR1 SGHRS, CDR2 YFSETQ. The CDR3 region is CASSLAPESYEQYF. The CDR3 DNA is TGCGCCAGCAGCTTGGCCCCAGAATCCTACGAGCAGTACTTC.

This chain links TRBV6-1 with TRBJ1-1, with D uncertain. Germline V gene data show CDR1 as MNHNS and CDR2 as SASEGT. This CDR3 comprises 13 residues. The V and J ends lost 4 bases and 1 base respectively, with 7 bases between them. The CDR3: CASSVWGNTEAFF. CDR3 nucleotide sequence: TGTGCCAGCAGTGTCTGGGGGAACACTGAAGCTTTCTTT.

The DNA of the CDR3 is TGTGCCAGCAGTGAAACGGCCGAACCTGGAAACACCATATATTTT. Its protein product is CASSETAEPGNTIYF. The chain combines TRBV7-9 with TRBJ1-3; D uncertain. Germline CDR1 is SEHNR and CDR2 is FQNEAQ (reference sequence). CDR3 length: 15 amino acids. V dropped 6 bases and J dropped 2 bases, with 14 bases sitting between them. Combining the CDR3 with reference TRBV7-9 and TRBJ1-3 gives the whole variable domain DTGVSQNPRHKITKRGQNVTFRCDPISEHNRLYWYRQTLGQGPEFLTYFQNEAQLEKSRLLSDRFSAERPKGSFSTLEIQRTEQGDSAMYLCASSETAEPGNTIYFGEGSWLTVV.

J is TRBJ1-3 and V is TRBV11-2, with D unresolved. Deletions cut 5 bases from V and 4 bases from J, with 15 bases between. The CDR3 totals 15 residues. Germline-derived CDR1 and CDR2 are SGHAT and FQNNGV. In nucleotides, the CDR3 is TGTGCCAGCAGCCTGTACGTTTCAGTCGGAAACACCATATATTTT. Translation: CASSLYVSVGNTIYF.

This clone was seen more than once but under ten times. This chain links TRBV7-9 with TRBJ2-3; the match to TRBD1 covers 10 bases. The CDR3 runs 16 residues. CDR1 SEHNR and CDR2 FQNEAQ come from the germline V gene (reference sequence). J lost 4 bases, V lost 3 bases, and 7 bases had no gene match. CDR3 bases: TGTGCCAGCAGCTTCGGGACAGGGGTTAGGGCAGATACGCAGTATTTT. As protein: CASSFGTGVRADTQYF.

V is TRBV18 and J is TRBJ2-3; 7 bases match TRBD1. With V trimmed by 3 bases and J by 2 bases, 5 bases remained unmatched. This CDR3 is built from 15 residues. CDR1 and CDR2 from the germline V gene are KGHSH and LQKENI. The CDR3 DNA reads as TGTGCCAGCTCACCCAGGGACAGAAACACAGATACGCAGTATTTT. This translates into CASSPRDRNTDTQYF.

The J gene is TRBJ2-5, the V gene TRBV4-1; 10 nucleotides match TRBD2. Germline V gene sequence: CDR1 MGHRA, CDR2 YSYEKL. V was clipped by 1 base and J by 3 bases; unmatched bases: 8. This CDR3 is built from 17 residues. CDR3 nucleotides: TGCGCCAGCAGCCAAGGGGCCCCTAGCGGGGGTAAAGAGACCCAGTACTTC. Translated, it gives CASSQGAPSGGKETQYF.

V and J are TRBV11-2 and TRBJ1-2, with a weak D call TRBD1 (6 bases). Germline CDR1 is SGHAT and CDR2 is FQNNGV. V lost 4 bases, J lost 3 bases, and 12 bases lay in between. The CDR3 has 14 residues. The CDR3 protein is CASSSIKGDYGYTF. The CDR3 region has the DNA TGTGCCAGCAGCTCGATTAAGGGGGACTATGGCTACACCTTC.

V gene TRBV18 combines with J gene TRBJ1-2; 7 bases match TRBD1. The V segment lost 0 bases and the J segment 2 bases; nucleotides outside the gene matches: 9. The germline CDR1 and CDR2 sequences are KGHSH and LQKENI. The CDR3 loop spans 17 amino acids. CDR3 sequence reads: CASSPPGTVQRNYGYTF. CDR3 coding DNA: TGTGCCAGCTCACCACCGGGGACAGTACAACGGAACTATGGCTACACCTTC.

This clone was seen a single time. This chain uses TRBV7-9 with TRBJ2-2, with 7 bases that match TRBD1. CDR1 SEHNR and CDR2 FQNEAQ come from the germline V gene (reference sequence). This CDR3 has 16 amino acids. V lost 1 base to trimming and J lost 2 bases; unmatched junction nucleotides: 4. The CDR3 coding sequence is TGTGCCAGCAGCTTAGGGACAGGCGGCAACACCGGGGAGCTGTTTTTT. Translated: CASSLGTGGNTGELFF.